The 21 T cell receptor beta chains reported below all come from one sample, sequenced in a study of regulatory T cells in long-lasting Graves disease. Through Arm-PCR of CDR3 regions and iRepertoire HTBI primers, TCR beta libraries were built. Via MiXCR, TCRdb re-called the multiplex PCR reads, giving one row per CDR3 protein. The data show 300,000 to 400,000 distinct CDR3 sequences, about a sixth seen once. As for time point: newly diagnosed GD, antithyroid drugs for less than 3 months. There was RNA extracted from PBMCs, and the TCR library was made from it. The sequences come from peripheral blood mononuclear cells (PBMCs), collected at new diagnosis, from a patient treated with antithyroid drugs. All receptors derive from a female donor with Graves disease.

In its sample, this clonotype was seen many times. The gene calls are TRBV3-1 and TRBJ1-2; D gene uncertain. CDR3 size: 13 residues. Germline V gene lookup returns CDR1 LGHDT and CDR2 YNNKEL (reference sequence). Deletions cut 4 bases from V and 4 bases from J, with 10 bases between. The CDR3 loop reads CASSPTSGYGYTF. In nucleotides, the CDR3 is TGTGCCAGCAGCCCCACATCCGGCTATGGCTACACCTTC.

Concerning this clonotype itself: Just one base apart from a much larger clone, this may be a read error. The genes are TRBV11-2 and TRBJ2-7; 7 nucleotides match TRBD1. The CDR3 runs 14 residues. V lost 0 bases and J lost 3; bases outside the gene matches: 2. CDR1 and CDR2 (germline): SGHAT, FQNNGV. For the CDR3, the DNA is TGTGCCAGCAGCTTAGACAACAGGGGCTACGAGCAGTACTTC. It codes for CASSLDNRGYEQYF.

This clonotype has a count of ten or more. This sequence joins TRBV6-2 or TRBV6-3 and TRBJ2-7, with D tentatively TRBD1 or TRBD2 (6 bases each). V was cut by 0 bases and J by 12 bases, with 18 bases left in between. This CDR3 has 14 amino acids. Looked up from germline, CDR1 is MNHEY and CDR2 is SVGEGT. The CDR3 protein is CASSYSILRGPPYF. As DNA, the CDR3 is TGTGCCAGCAGTTACTCGATTCTACGGGGGCCCCCGTACTTC.

The chain combines TRBV7-9 with TRBJ1-5; maybe TRBD1 (6 bases). Germline lookup yields CDR1 SEHNR and CDR2 FQNEAQ (reference sequence). V was shortened by 0 bases and J by 3 bases, with 9 bases between the two germline ends. The CDR3 runs to 15 residues. CDR3 nucleotide sequence: TGTGCCAGCAGCTTAGCGGGACACGACAATCAGCCCCAGCATTTT. As protein: CASSLAGHDNQPQHF.

Ten or more counts support this clonotype. The chain carries TRBV2 and TRBJ1-1, with 8 bases matching TRBD1. The CDR3 extends over 14 amino acids. Germline CDR1 reads SNHLY; CDR2 reads FYNNEI. With V trimmed by 6 bases and J by 4 bases, 7 bases remained unmatched. The CDR3 sequence is CASRMDRDVTEAFF. CDR3 DNA sequence: TGTGCCAGCAGGATGGACAGGGACGTCACTGAAGCTTTCTTT.

This clonotype showed up many times. The rearrangement joins TRBV30 to TRBJ1-6; D is perhaps TRBD1 (5 bases). Germline loops: CDR1 GTSNPN, CDR2 SVGIG (reference sequence). V was pared by 3 bases and J by 5 bases, with 11 bases between. CDR3 length: 14 residues. CDR3 DNA sequence: TGTGCCTGGAGAGGGGCTGGGGATAATTCACCCCTCCACTTT. Translation: CAWRGAGDNSPLHF.

This clonotype was detected ten times or more. The V call is TRBV18, the J call TRBJ2-7; D uncertain. The V and J ends lost 8 bases and 0 bases respectively, with 5 bases between them. The CDR3 consists of 11 residues. CDR1 and CDR2 from the germline V gene are KGHSH and LQKENI. The CDR3 protein is CASPSSYEQYF. DNA for the CDR3: TGTGCCAGCCCTAGCTCCTACGAGCAGTACTTC.

This clonotype appeared once. CDR3 nucleotides: TGTGCCAGCAGGCTCCCCCGGGGGCTTGGGCAGCCCCAGCATTTT. This sequence encodes CASRLPRGLGQPQHF. The chain employs TRBV28 and TRBJ1-5, with D tentatively TRBD1 (6 bases). CDR3 size: 15 residues. CDR1 MDHEN and CDR2 SYDVKM come from the germline V gene. The V end was cut by 6 bases, the J end by 7 bases, with 19 bases between.

The chain joins TRBV18 to TRBJ1-5, with D maybe TRBD1 (5 bases). The CDR3 sequence is 16 residues long. In germline, CDR1 is KGHSH, CDR2 LQKENI. Between the trimmed V and J ends, which lost 5 bases and 8 bases, there was a span of 22 bases. The DNA of the CDR3 is TGTGCCAGCTCATGGGGGAGACCAGGGTATGGTGAGCCCCAGCATTTT. Its protein product is CASSWGRPGYGEPQHF.

Ten or more counts support this clonotype. The chain uses TRBV11-2 and TRBJ2-1; TRBD2 agrees at 7 bases. The length of the CDR3 is 15 residues. V was pared by 5 bases and J by 2 bases, with 6 bases of the junction left unmatched. CDR1 SGHAT and CDR2 FQNNGV come from the germline V gene. The CDR3 DNA sequence: TGTGCCAGCAGCCCCCGGGGGGTAGCCTACAATGAGCAGTTCTTC. Its protein product is CASSPRGVAYNEQFF.

This clonotype appeared many times. This chain links TRBV6-2 or TRBV6-3 with TRBJ2-1; D is uncertain. V lost 5 bases and J lost 4, with 21 bases in between. The V gene's germline CDR1 is MNHEY and CDR2 SVGEGT. The CDR3 has 17 residues. The DNA of the CDR3 is TGTGCCAGCAGTGAAGGCCCAAGAGAGTCGCCGTACAATGAGCAGTTCTTC. It encodes CASSEGPRESPYNEQFF.

V usage is TRBV5-1 and J usage is TRBJ2-1; TRBD1 agrees at 11 bases. Germline-derived CDR1 and CDR2 are SGHRS and YFSETQ. The CDR3 contains 14 residues. V shed 5 bases, J shed 8 bases, and the junction held 6 bases outside the gene matches. In DNA, the CDR3 is TGCGCCAGCAGGGGGGACAGGGGGTGGTATGAGCAGTTCTTC. The encoded protein is CASRGDRGWYEQFF. Drawing the rest from reference TRBV5-1 and TRBJ2-1, the complete variable domain is KAGVTQTPRYLIKTRGQQVTLSCSPISGHRSVSWYQQTPGQGLQFLFEYFSETQRNKGNFPGRFSGRQFSNSRSEMNVSTLELGDSALYLCASRGDRGWYEQFFGPGTRLTVL.

The table lists this clonotype with many counts. This chain links TRBV6-1 with TRBJ2-7, with D perhaps matching TRBD1 (6 bases). The V end lost 6 bases, the J end lost 2 bases, and 14 bases lay between the germline ends. Germline V gene sequence: CDR1 MNHNS, CDR2 SASEGT. The CDR3 runs 14 residues. The chain's CDR3 is CASRPQGTPYEQYF. CDR3 sequence (DNA): TGTGCCAGCAGACCACAGGGAACTCCCTACGAGCAGTACTTC.

This clonotype came up many times. The chain is built from TRBV6-1 and TRBJ2-1, with D possibly TRBD1 on 6 matching bases. Germline V gene data show CDR1 as MNHNS and CDR2 as SASEGT. The CDR3 length is 15 residues. Between the trimmed V and J ends, which lost 0 bases and 11 bases, there was a span of 17 bases. DNA for the CDR3: TGTGCCAGCAGTGAAGCGCTGAACAGGGTCGTTAAGCAGTTCTTC. Protein product: CASSEALNRVVKQFF.

A few counts support this clonotype. The genes are TRBV30 and TRBJ1-2; possibly TRBD1 for D (5 bases). The germline gives CDR1 GTSNPN, CDR2 SVGIG (reference sequence). V lost 4 bases and J 8 bases, leaving 26 bases between the germline ends. The length of the CDR3 is 16 residues. Written as DNA, the CDR3 is TGTGCCTGGATCACGCCGGGACTCAAAAAAGGAAGGGGCTACACCTTC. This sequence encodes CAWITPGLKKGRGYTF.

This clonotype was counted many times. CDR3 sequence (DNA): TGTGCCTGGAGTGCCGCGGACAGGGAACACGAGCAGTACTTC. Translating it yields CAWSAADREHEQYF. The V call is TRBV30, the J call TRBJ2-7; TRBD1 agrees at 8 bases. The CDR3 runs 14 residues. Germline trimming cut 1 base from V and 5 bases from J; bases unmatched to any gene: 7. Germline V gene sequence: CDR1 GTSNPN, CDR2 SVGIG (reference sequence). The complete variable domain, with remaining parts taken from reference TRBV30 and TRBJ2-7, reads SQTIHQWPATLVQPVGSPLSLECTVEGTSNPNLYWYRQAAGRGLQLLFYSVGIGQISSEVPQNLSASRPQDRQFILSSKKLLLSDSGFYLCAWSAADREHEQYFGPGTRLTVT.

This clonotype was seen ten or more times. The rearrangement links TRBV6-1 to TRBJ2-1; D possibly corresponds to TRBD2 (5 bases). Trimming shortened V by 6 bases and J by 0 bases, and 9 bases separated the two germline ends. Germline lookup yields CDR1 MNHNS and CDR2 SASEGT. This CDR3 has 14 amino acids. The CDR3 reads CASRDSISYNEQFF. The CDR3 DNA reads TGTGCCAGCAGGGACTCTATCTCCTACAATGAGCAGTTCTTC.

This clonotype has more than one count but fewer than ten. This chain connects TRBV19 to TRBJ2-2; D possibly uses TRBD1 or TRBD2 (5 bases each). The V gene's germline CDR1 is LNHDA and CDR2 SQIVND (reference sequence). V was shortened by 7 bases and J by 1 base, with 13 bases between the two germline ends. This CDR3 is 15 amino acids long. The CDR3 protein is CASTRGQKNTGELFF. CDR3 coding DNA: TGTGCCAGTACCCGGGGCCAGAAGAACACCGGGGAGCTGTTTTTT.

This clonotype was counted at least ten times. The gene calls are TRBV11-2 and TRBJ1-1; D remains unclear. The V end lost 5 bases, the J end lost 0 bases, and 13 bases lay between the germline ends. Looked up from germline, CDR1 is SGHAT and CDR2 is FQNNGV. This CDR3 is 15 amino acids long. This chain's CDR3 is CASSRREQMNTEAFF. The CDR3 DNA sequence: TGTGCCAGCAGCCGAAGAGAGCAGATGAACACTGAAGCTTTCTTT.

The CDR3 DNA is TGTGCCAGCCTCAGGACTACCCGAAGGACCTATGGGAATGAGCAGTTCTTC. Translating it yields CASLRTTRRTYGNEQFF. This chain joins TRBV6-2 or TRBV6-3 and TRBJ2-1; the D gene is possibly TRBD2 (6 bases). V was shortened by 8 bases and J by 7 bases, with 27 bases between the two germline ends. CDR1 is MNHEY and CDR2 is SVGEGT in the germline V gene. The CDR3 has 17 amino acids.

This clonotype came up many times. The rearrangement uses TRBV12-3 or TRBV12-4 and TRBJ2-3; 9 positions agree with TRBD2. Germline trimming cut 5 bases from V and 3 bases from J; bases unmatched to any gene: 15. The CDR3 covers 18 residues. The CDR3 spells CASSDPRVAGVRTDTQYF. DNA for the CDR3: TGTGCCAGCAGTGACCCGAGAGTAGCGGGAGTTAGAACAGATACGCAGTATTTT.